The 29 T cell receptor beta chains listed next were all sequenced from one sample in a study of blood T cell repertoires in COVID-19. Sequenced by immunoSEQ multiplex PCR; TCRdb stores in-frame clones only, minus some. The sample includes fewer than 80,000 clones, over 65% of them seen just once. Material for sequencing was peripheral blood. Receptor source: a man aged 55-75 years with COVID-19, enrolled during active disease.

The chain joins TRBV3-1 (or the pseudogene TRBV3-2) to TRBJ2-2; no firm D call. V lost 4 bases to trimming and J lost 8 bases, with 14 bases between them. The CDR3 covers 14 residues. CDR1 LGHDT and CDR2 YNNKEL come from the germline V gene (reference sequence). The CDR3 bases are TGTGCCAGCAGCCTAGACGCTGCCGGTGGGGAGCTGTTTTTT. The encoded protein is CASSLDAAGGELFF.

The rearrangement joins TRBV11-2 to TRBJ2-3; 10 nucleotides align to TRBD2. CDR3 length: 16 amino acids. Germline CDR1 and CDR2: SGHAT and FQNNGV. V trimming: 2 bases; J trimming: 6 bases; junction bases outside the gene matches: 8. The CDR3 sequence is CASSLLSGRAKDTQYF. The CDR3 DNA sequence: TGTGCCAGCAGCTTACTAAGCGGGAGGGCCAAGGATACGCAGTATTTT.

The chain has TRBV5-1 and TRBJ2-2, with 9 bases identical to TRBD1. The CDR3 is 16 amino acids. Germline assignment: CDR1 SGHRS and CDR2 YFSETQ. The V and J ends lost 9 bases and 7 bases, in that order; junction bases with no gene match: 16. The CDR3 sequence is CATTTALGTGSGELFF. The CDR3 bases are TGCGCCACCACCACTGCCCTGGGGACAGGGAGCGGGGAGCTGTTTTTT.

The CDR3 DNA is TGCGCCAGCAGCCCCCCCACCGGGGGCACTGAAGCTTTCTTT. Its protein is CASSPPTGGTEAFF. The chain joins TRBV4-1 to TRBJ1-1, with D possibly matching TRBD1 (5 bases). The CDR3 has 14 amino acids. Trimming left V 4 bases short and J 4 bases short, with 13 bases between. The germline V gene encodes CDR1 MGHRA and CDR2 YSYEKL.

The count of this clone is one. The chain joins TRBV18 to TRBJ1-4, with 11 bases that match TRBD1. The CDR3 loop spans 15 amino acids. Germline assignment: CDR1 KGHSH and CDR2 LQKENI. Trimming removed 3 bases from V and 8 bases from J; junction bases left unmatched: 5. The CDR3 sequence is CASSPPGQGGEKLFF. The CDR3 DNA follows: TGTGCCAGCTCACCTCCGGGACAGGGGGGCGAAAAACTGTTTTTT.

V and J are TRBV7-3 and TRBJ2-7, with a weak D call TRBD2 (6 bases). Germline CDR1 SGHTA, CDR2 FQGTGA. V dropped 5 bases and J dropped 6 bases, with 17 bases sitting between them. This CDR3 has 14 amino acids. The CDR3 nucleotides are TGTGCCAGCAGCCTCGTAGCGGAGGCGGGCGAGCAGTACTTC. Its protein is CASSLVAEAGEQYF. The full variable domain, in which reference TRBV7-3 and TRBJ2-7 provide the parts outside the CDR3, is GAGVSQTPSNKVTEKGKYVELRCDPISGHTALYWYRQSLGQGPEFLIYFQGTGAADDSGLPNDRFFAVRPEGSVSTLKIQRTERGDSAVYLCASSLVAEAGEQYFGPGTRLTVT.

This chain connects TRBV5-6 to TRBJ1-1, with D possibly TRBD1 on 5 matching bases. Trimming removed 2 bases at V and 1 base at J, with 12 bases between. Germline lookup yields CDR1 SGHDT and CDR2 YYEEEE. This CDR3 contains 15 residues. The CDR3 DNA is TGTGCCAGCAGCTTCGGCGGACACTCGAACACTGAAGCTTTCTTT. Residues: CASSFGGHSNTEAFF.

V is TRBV3-1 (or the pseudogene TRBV3-2) and J is TRBJ1-3, with D maybe TRBD1 (6 bases). V lost 3 bases and J lost 3, with 9 bases in between. Germline CDR1 reads LGHDT; CDR2 reads YNNKEL (reference sequence). The CDR3 is 14 amino acids. The chain's CDR3 is CASSQRDIGNTIYF. CDR3 DNA sequence: TGTGCCAGCAGCCAGAGGGACATTGGAAACACCATATATTTT.

The chain joins TRBV18 to TRBJ1-5, with 7 bases fitting TRBD1. V lost 1 base to trimming and J lost 6 bases; unmatched junction nucleotides: 6. Germline CDR1 KGHSH, CDR2 LQKENI. The CDR3 has 15 residues. In DNA form, the CDR3 reads TGTGCCAGCTCACCACGGACAGGAGAAAGTCAGCCCCAGCATTTT. Amino acids: CASSPRTGESQPQHF.

V usage is TRBV5-1 and J usage is TRBJ2-5; D might be TRBD2 (6 bases). The CDR3 is 14 residues long. Germline V gene lookup returns CDR1 SGHRS and CDR2 YFSETQ. V lost 3 bases to trimming and J lost 4 bases, with 13 bases between them. In DNA form, the CDR3 reads TGCGCCAGCAGCTCACAAGTTAGCGGAGAGACCCAGTACTTC. Translating it yields CASSSQVSGETQYF.

The V gene is TRBV6-6, the J gene TRBJ2-1, with a possible D match to TRBD2 (5 bases). CDR3 size: 14 residues. CDR1 MNHNY and CDR2 SVGAGI come from the germline V gene (reference sequence). The V and J ends lost 4 bases and 8 bases respectively, with 15 bases between them. DNA of the CDR3: TGTGCCAGCAGTTCCCGGGCAATCGGGGATGAGCAGTTCTTC. It encodes CASSSRAIGDEQFF.

The V gene is TRBV18, the J gene TRBJ2-1, with D unresolved. CDR1 and CDR2 (germline): KGHSH, LQKENI. V was clipped by 4 bases and J by 8 bases, with 9 bases between them. CDR3 size: 12 residues. The CDR3 region is CASSLAEDEQFF. In DNA form, the CDR3 reads TGTGCCAGCTCACTAGCAGAGGATGAGCAGTTCTTC.

The chain links TRBV6-5 to TRBJ1-5; D remains unclear. This CDR3 is 14 amino acids long. Germline V CDR1 and CDR2: MNHEY, SVGAGI. V was clipped by 4 bases and J by 2 bases, with 9 bases between them. The CDR3, as DNA: TGTGCCAGCAGTTCCACCGGGGGCAATCAGCCCCAGCATTTT. Its protein product is CASSSTGGNQPQHF.

The chain uses TRBV6-5 and TRBJ1-1; 7 bases are a match to TRBD1. The CDR3 spans 15 residues. The junction had 7 bases not matched to a gene; V was cut back by 6 bases and J by 0 bases. Germline V lookup: CDR1 MNHEY, CDR2 SVGAGI. CDR3 sequence: CASRIQGTVNTEAFF. The CDR3 DNA reads as TGTGCCAGCAGGATACAAGGGACAGTGAACACTGAAGCTTTCTTT.

The V call is TRBV19, the J call TRBJ2-4, with 10 bases lining up with TRBD2. The CDR3 consists of 18 residues. CDR1 is LNHDA, CDR2 SQIVND, per germline (reference sequence). J was trimmed by 0 bases and V by 5 bases; bases with no gene match: 10. CDR3 DNA sequence: TGTGCCAGTAGTTCCGGTAGAGCGGGAGGGCTAGCCAAAAACATTCAGTACTTC. Protein sequence: CASSSGRAGGLAKNIQYF.

Only a few counts were recorded for this clone. This chain joins TRBV28 and TRBJ1-2; possible D gene TRBD1, 6 bases. Trimming removed 10 bases at V and 8 bases at J, with 11 bases between. CDR1 is MDHEN and CDR2 is SYDVKM in the germline V gene. The CDR3 has 10 residues. DNA of the CDR3: TGTGCCATTCGGACAGTAGGCTACACCTTC. It encodes CAIRTVGYTF.

The chain has TRBV6-5 and TRBJ2-1; D gene unclear. Germline loops: CDR1 MNHEY, CDR2 SVGAGI. With 2 bases removed from V and 10 bases from J, the gap between germline ends came to 6 bases. The CDR3 totals 11 residues. CDR3 nucleotides: TGTGCCAGCAGTTACCCCGGGGAGCAGTTCTTC. It specifies CASSYPGEQFF.

The chain links TRBV5-1 to TRBJ2-7; a weak D match, TRBD2 (6 bases). V was pared by 0 bases and J by 2 bases, with 6 bases between. Germline values: CDR1 SGHRS, CDR2 YFSETQ. The CDR3 covers 13 residues. CDR3 sequence reads: CASSLGGTYEQYF. CDR3 coding DNA: TGCGCCAGCAGCTTGGGCGGGACCTACGAGCAGTACTTC.

The rearrangement joins TRBV28 to TRBJ1-3, with D hard to call. CDR3 size: 14 residues. Between the trimmed V and J ends, which lost 2 bases and 3 bases, there was a span of 8 bases. Germline V CDR1 and CDR2: MDHEN, SYDVKM. The CDR3 sequence: CASSLIEGGNTIYF. The CDR3 DNA sequence: TGTGCCAGCAGTTTAATAGAGGGTGGAAACACCATATATTTT.

The J gene is TRBJ1-5, the V gene TRBV19; D is undetermined. The germline CDR1 and CDR2 sequences are LNHDA and SQIVND (reference sequence). The length of the CDR3 is 14 residues. The V gene lost 5 bases and the J gene lost 5 bases, with 13 bases spanning the gap. The CDR3 sequence: CASSEGWGDQPQHF. The CDR3 DNA is TGTGCCAGTAGTGAGGGTTGGGGAGATCAGCCCCAGCATTTT.

There are a few counts of this clone. The chain links TRBV11-3 to TRBJ1-1; perhaps TRBD1 as D (6 bases). The CDR3 consists of 12 residues. Germline values: CDR1 SGHNT, CDR2 YENEEA. Trimming removed 5 bases at V and 8 bases at J, with 12 bases between. CDR3 protein: CASSARTVEAFF. The CDR3, as DNA: TGTGCCAGCAGCGCCCGGACAGTAGAAGCTTTCTTT.

The chain links TRBV11-1 to TRBJ1-1; D gene uncertain. This CDR3 comprises 12 residues. V was shortened by 6 bases and J by 11 bases, with 16 bases between the two germline ends. CDR1 is SGHAT and CDR2 is FQDESV in the germline V gene (reference sequence). The CDR3 sequence is CASSLTGEEAFF. The CDR3 coding sequence is TGTGCCAGCAGTTTGACCGGGGAGGAGGCTTTCTTT.

In its sample, this clone was seen a few times. The chain uses TRBV6-1 and TRBJ1-1, with TRBD1 identical over 10 bases. The V and J ends lost 4 bases and 0 bases, in that order; junction bases with no gene match: 5. CDR1 and CDR2 from the germline V gene are MNHNS and SASEGT. This CDR3 contains 16 residues. CDR3 in amino acids: CASSGGTGVLNTEAFF. CDR3 DNA sequence: TGTGCCAGCAGTGGCGGGACAGGGGTATTGAACACTGAAGCTTTCTTT.

A single count supports this clone. The gene calls are TRBV27 and TRBJ2-3; maybe TRBD1 (6 bases). V gave up 5 bases and J gave up 2 bases, with 20 bases separating them. Germline CDR1 MNHEY, CDR2 SMNVEV (reference sequence). CDR3 size: 17 residues. The CDR3 DNA reads TGTGCCAGCAGTCGCCGAACGACAGGTCTAACCACAGATACGCAGTATTTT. Translated: CASSRRTTGLTTDTQYF.

The chain carries TRBV29-1 and TRBJ1-5; D may be TRBD1 (6 bases). V lost 7 bases and J lost 3, with 10 bases in between. The V gene's germline CDR1 is SQVTM and CDR2 ANQGSEA. The CDR3 contains 12 residues. The CDR3 loop reads CSAGQNNQPQHF. The CDR3 DNA reads TGCAGCGCTGGACAGAACAATCAGCCCCAGCATTTT.

The chain recombines TRBV7-9 with TRBJ1-2, with no clear D. CDR3 length: 13 amino acids. The ends were cut back, 3 bases at V and 4 bases at J, with 9 bases in the middle. Germline lookup yields CDR1 SEHNR and CDR2 FQNEAQ (reference sequence). The CDR3 spells CASSFGLSYGYTF. DNA for the CDR3: TGTGCCAGCAGCTTTGGACTGAGCTATGGCTACACCTTC.

The chain couples TRBV3-1 (or the pseudogene TRBV3-2) to TRBJ1-2; perhaps TRBD1 as D (5 bases). Germline CDR1 and CDR2: LGHDT and YNNKEL (reference sequence). The length of the CDR3 is 15 residues. V was trimmed by 2 bases and J by 8 bases, leaving 18 bases between them. Here the CDR3 DNA reads TGTGCCAGCAGCCAACTTCCGGGGGGAGTCGGGGGCTACACCTTC. This translates into CASSQLPGGVGGYTF.

V and J are TRBV2 and TRBJ2-5; TRBD2 matches at 12 bases. Germline-derived CDR1 and CDR2 are SNHLY and FYNNEI. CDR3 length: 17 amino acids. V gave up 7 bases and J gave up 3 bases; unmatched junction bases: 12. The CDR3 loop reads CASNLGLAGSAEETQYF. DNA of the CDR3: TGTGCCAGCAACTTAGGACTAGCGGGGTCCGCCGAAGAGACCCAGTACTTC.

The rearrangement links TRBV18 to TRBJ2-3; D unresolved. V was clipped by 6 bases and J by 1 base, with 14 bases between them. The CDR3 covers 15 residues. Germline CDR1 reads KGHSH; CDR2 reads LQKENI. The CDR3 nucleotides read TGTGCCAGCTCGTCTGTGGGCATGGGCACAGATACGCAGTATTTT. As protein: CASSSVGMGTDTQYF.